The 18 T cell receptor beta chains below were found in one sample sequenced in a study of blood T cells in healthy people across ages. Primers used in a second PCR of about 6 to 11 cycles were a sample-barcoded 5' primer and a J-beta primer mix. TCRdb redid the calling of the 5' RACE reads with MiXCR, one entry per CDR3 protein. This sample has roughly 1.4 million distinct CDR3 sequences; around 59% occur once, and the top ten carry about 6.3%. Sequenced sample: blood. The receptors here all came from a man between 18 and 35 years old in good health.

The rearrangement joins TRBV20-1 to TRBJ2-4; 7 bases match TRBD1. The CDR3 is 16 residues long. With V trimmed by 4 bases and J by 6 bases, 15 bases remained unmatched. The germline V gene has CDR1 DFQATT and CDR2 SNEGSKA (reference sequence). CDR3 coding DNA: TGCAGTGCTACGACCCCATCTGACAGGGATTTAAACATTCAGTACTTC. This translates into CSATTPSDRDLNIQYF.

J is TRBJ1-1 and V is TRBV4-1; D remains unclear. The ends were cut back, 5 bases at V and 13 bases at J, with 14 bases in the middle. Germline V CDR1 and CDR2: MGHRA, YSYEKL. The CDR3 has 11 amino acids. CDR3 nucleotide sequence: TGCGCCAGCAGCGGTGACCGGGGTGGTTTCTTT. It codes for CASSGDRGGFF.

V usage is TRBV27 and J usage is TRBJ1-3; 7 bases are shared with TRBD1. The CDR3 runs to 14 residues. V was pared by 4 bases and J by 4 bases, with 4 bases of the junction left unmatched. CDR1 is MNHEY and CDR2 is SMNVEV in the germline V gene (reference sequence). For the CDR3, the DNA is TGTGCCAGCAGTTCTCCGGGACAGGGAAACACCATATATTTT. Its translation is CASSSPGQGNTIYF.

The gene calls are TRBV7-8 and TRBJ2-1; a weak D match, TRBD2 (6 bases). The CDR3 has 17 amino acids. The V gene lost 6 bases and the J gene lost 12 bases, with 30 bases spanning the gap. Germline loops: CDR1 SGHVS, CDR2 FQNEAQ. The CDR3 coding sequence is TGTGCCAGCAGAAAAACCGCCGGGACTTCTCCTCCAGGGTTGCAGTTCTTC. Residues: CASRKTAGTSPPGLQFF.

The chain recombines TRBV14 with TRBJ2-2; D gene unclear. CDR3 length equals 13 residues. Looked up from germline, CDR1 is SGHDN and CDR2 is FVKESK. V gave up 0 bases and J gave up 8 bases, with 7 bases separating them. DNA of the CDR3: TGTGCCAGCAGCCAAGAGCCTCTGGGGGAGCTGTTTTTT. This gives the protein CASSQEPLGELFF.

The CDR3 protein is CASSNPLDRAQNGYTF. As DNA, the CDR3 is TGTGCCAGCAGCAACCCCCTCGACAGGGCCCAAAATGGCTACACCTTC. The chain couples TRBV6-5 to TRBJ1-2; 7 nucleotides line up with TRBD1. Germline trimming cut 6 bases from V and 6 bases from J; bases unmatched to any gene: 16. The CDR3 is made up of 16 amino acids. Germline loops: CDR1 MNHEY, CDR2 SVGAGI.

The rearrangement links TRBV2 to TRBJ2-7; D may be TRBD2 (6 bases). This CDR3 is built from 13 residues. V shed 2 bases and J shed 3 bases, with 8 bases lying between them. CDR1 and CDR2 (germline): SNHLY, FYNNEI. CDR3 amino acids: CASSEQTSYEQYF. CDR3 in DNA: TGTGCCAGCAGTGAACAGACTAGCTACGAGCAGTACTTC.

The rearrangement joins TRBV2 to TRBJ2-1; D gene unclear. The germline V gene encodes CDR1 SNHLY and CDR2 FYNNEI. The CDR3 totals 14 residues. V was clipped by 6 bases and J by 10 bases, with 19 bases between them. CDR3 residues: CASRAGSWPWEQFF. DNA of the CDR3: TGTGCCAGCAGGGCCGGATCCTGGCCCTGGGAGCAGTTCTTC.

A few counts support this clonotype. The chain uses TRBV7-2 and TRBJ2-5; 10 bases align to TRBD2. The germline V gene has CDR1 SGHTA and CDR2 FQGNSA. The CDR3 runs 15 residues. V shed 2 bases, J shed 3 bases, and the junction held 3 bases outside the gene matches. This chain's CDR3 is CASSLNGLAEETQYF. CDR3 sequence (DNA): TGTGCCAGCAGCTTAAACGGACTAGCGGAAGAGACCCAGTACTTC.

This clonotype was observed many times. This chain links TRBV28 with TRBJ1-2; no reliable D call. The ends were cut back, 8 bases at V and 5 bases at J, with 18 bases in the middle. Per the germline V gene, CDR1 is MDHEN and CDR2 is SYDVKM. The CDR3 is made up of 14 amino acids. The CDR3 loop reads CASSSLGRLYGYTF. CDR3 DNA: TGTGCCAGCTCCTCACTCGGCAGGTTGTATGGCTACACCTTC.

The sample holds a few counts of this clonotype. This chain joins TRBV29-1 and TRBJ2-7, with 9 bases identical to TRBD1. V shed 2 bases, J shed 2 bases, and the junction held 4 bases outside the gene matches. The CDR3 runs to 14 residues. CDR1 SQVTM and CDR2 ANQGSEA come from the germline V gene. This chain's CDR3 is CSVETGQGAYEQYF. The CDR3 nucleotides read TGCAGCGTTGAAACGGGACAGGGAGCCTACGAGCAGTACTTC.

This clonotype occurred once. The gene calls are TRBV2 and TRBJ2-1; TRBD2 might be the D (5 bases). V lost 4 bases and J 3 bases, leaving 22 bases between the germline ends. Germline V gene lookup returns CDR1 SNHLY and CDR2 FYNNEI. The CDR3 length is 18 residues. CDR3 nucleotides: TGTGCCAGCAGTGCCACGGAGCTCCCGGGAATCTTCTACAATGAGCAGTTCTTC. Residues: CASSATELPGIFYNEQFF.

This clonotype has a handful of counts. The rearrangement links TRBV6-1 to TRBJ2-4, with D tentatively TRBD1 or TRBD2 (6 bases each). The germline V gene has CDR1 MNHNS and CDR2 SASEGT. V was clipped by 6 bases and J by 7 bases, with 13 bases between them. The CDR3 spans 13 residues. CDR3 bases: TGTGCCAGCAGCCAACAGGGAGGCAACATTCAGTACTTC. This gives the protein CASSQQGGNIQYF.

The chain has TRBV2 and TRBJ2-7; D is possibly TRBD1 or TRBD2 (5 bases each). CDR1 and CDR2 (germline): SNHLY, FYNNEI. With 3 bases removed from V and 3 bases from J, the gap between germline ends came to 12 bases. CDR3 length: 14 residues. The CDR3 DNA reads TGTGCCAGCAGTGACCCGGGACGGGACTACGAGCAGTACTTC. Protein sequence: CASSDPGRDYEQYF. Looking up the rest from reference TRBV2 and TRBJ2-7 gives the full variable domain: EPEVTQTPSHQVTQMGQEVILRCVPISNHLYFYWYRQILGQKVEFLVSFYNNEISEKSEIFDDQFSVERPDGSNFTLKIRSTKLEDSAMYFCASSDPGRDYEQYFGPGTRLTVT.

V and J are TRBV29-1 and TRBJ2-3, with 11 bases matching TRBD2. In germline, CDR1 is SQVTM, CDR2 ANQGSEA. The CDR3 contains 19 residues. Trimming removed 1 base from V and 0 bases from J; junction bases left unmatched: 12. CDR3 amino acids: CSVEGLAGTLLPSTDTQYF. The DNA of the CDR3 is TGCAGCGTTGAAGGACTAGCGGGGACCCTTTTGCCTAGCACAGATACGCAGTATTTT.

The J gene is TRBJ2-7, the V gene TRBV20-1; 8 bases map to TRBD1. The germline gives CDR1 DFQATT, CDR2 SNEGSKA (reference sequence). This CDR3 contains 15 residues. Trimming at V came to 0 bases and at J to 3 bases, leaving 7 bases not matched to a gene. The CDR3 region has the DNA TGCAGTGCTAGAGAGTCTTGGGACAGGAGCTACGAGCAGTACTTC. Translation: CSARESWDRSYEQYF.

The chain joins TRBV30 to TRBJ2-1; TRBD1 might be the D (5 bases). Germline values: CDR1 GTSNPN, CDR2 SVGIG (reference sequence). The CDR3 is 10 amino acids. The V end was cut by 5 bases, the J end by 7 bases, with 6 bases between. The DNA of the CDR3 is TGTGCCTGGGGGGCAAATGAGCAGTTCTTC. Translation: CAWGANEQFF.

This clonotype was observed a single time. The chain uses TRBV20-1 and TRBJ2-3; 9 nucleotides line up with TRBD1. The germline V gene has CDR1 DFQATT and CDR2 SNEGSKA (reference sequence). The CDR3 runs to 14 residues. With 4 bases clipped from V and 5 bases from J, the junction kept 7 bases outside the gene matches. The CDR3 loop reads CSATRDRVGDTQYF. The CDR3 DNA sequence: TGCAGTGCTACCCGGGACAGGGTCGGAGATACGCAGTATTTT.